This T cell receptor beta chain was sequenced in a study of T cell repertoires in cytomegalovirus infection. Study-level information: HLA-B-restricted CMV epitopes that are well studied were used alongside recently identified HLA-C-restricted ones.

Germline V gives CDR1 SGHVS, CDR2 FNYEAQ. The CDR3 length is 15 residues. V shed 4 bases, J shed 3 bases, and the junction held 3 bases outside the gene matches. TCRdb processed the reads anew with MiXCR; each CDR3 protein has one entry. The repertoire consists of 750,000 to 900,000 distinct CDR3 sequences, with just under 30% occurring once and the leading ten covering approximately 14%. Ten or more counts support this clonotype. Its target is unknown. The genes are TRBV7-6 and TRBJ2-1, with 10 bases that match TRBD2. Source: cultured CD8+ T cells from PBMCs, taken from culture after CMV antigen stimulation. This clonotype was obtained from a human donor in good health (CMV status not recorded). Some clones in this sample may be carry-over from other donors' samples. This chain's CDR3 is CASSSTSGDYNEQFF. CDR3 DNA sequence: TGTGCCAGCAGCTCTACTAGCGGGGACTACAATGAGCAGTTCTTC. The full variable domain, with the rest looked up from reference TRBV7-6 and TRBJ2-1, is GAGVSQSPRYKVTKRGQDVALRCDPISGHVSLYWYRQALGQGPEFLTYFNYEAQQDKSGLPNDRFSAERPEGSISTLTIQRTEQRDSAMYRCASSSTSGDYNEQFFGPGTRLTVL.